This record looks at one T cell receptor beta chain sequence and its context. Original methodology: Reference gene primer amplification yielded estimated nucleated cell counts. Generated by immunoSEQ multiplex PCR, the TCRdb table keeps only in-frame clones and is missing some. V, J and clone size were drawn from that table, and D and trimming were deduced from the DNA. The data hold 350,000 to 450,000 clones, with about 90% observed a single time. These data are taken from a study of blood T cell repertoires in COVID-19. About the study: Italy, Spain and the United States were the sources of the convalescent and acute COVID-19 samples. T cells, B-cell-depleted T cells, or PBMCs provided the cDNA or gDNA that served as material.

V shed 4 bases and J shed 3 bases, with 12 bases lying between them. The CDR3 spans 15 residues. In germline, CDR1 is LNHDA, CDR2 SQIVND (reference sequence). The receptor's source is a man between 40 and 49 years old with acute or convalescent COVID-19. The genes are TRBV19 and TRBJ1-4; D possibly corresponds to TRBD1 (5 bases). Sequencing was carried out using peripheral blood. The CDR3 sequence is CASSKTAQANEKLFF. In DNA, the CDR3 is TGTGCCAGTAGTAAGACAGCTCAGGCTAATGAAAAACTGTTTTTT.